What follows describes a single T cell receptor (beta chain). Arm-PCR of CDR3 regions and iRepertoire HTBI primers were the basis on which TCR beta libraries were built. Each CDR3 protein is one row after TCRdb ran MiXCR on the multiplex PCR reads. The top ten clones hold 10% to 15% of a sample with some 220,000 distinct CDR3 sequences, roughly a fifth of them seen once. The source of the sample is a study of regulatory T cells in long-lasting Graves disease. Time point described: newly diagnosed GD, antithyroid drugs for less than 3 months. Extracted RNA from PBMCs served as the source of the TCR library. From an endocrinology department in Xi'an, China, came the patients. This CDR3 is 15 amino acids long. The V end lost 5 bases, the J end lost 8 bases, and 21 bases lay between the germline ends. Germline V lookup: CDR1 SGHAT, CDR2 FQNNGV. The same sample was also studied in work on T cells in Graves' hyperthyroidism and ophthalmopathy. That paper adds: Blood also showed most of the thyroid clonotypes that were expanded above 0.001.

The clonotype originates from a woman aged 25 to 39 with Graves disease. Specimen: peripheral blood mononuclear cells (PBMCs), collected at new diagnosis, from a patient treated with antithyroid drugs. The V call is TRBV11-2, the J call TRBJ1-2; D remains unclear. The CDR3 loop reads CASSLDQFFLGGYTF. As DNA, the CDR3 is TGTGCCAGCAGCCTGGACCAGTTTTTCCTAGGAGGCTACACCTTC.